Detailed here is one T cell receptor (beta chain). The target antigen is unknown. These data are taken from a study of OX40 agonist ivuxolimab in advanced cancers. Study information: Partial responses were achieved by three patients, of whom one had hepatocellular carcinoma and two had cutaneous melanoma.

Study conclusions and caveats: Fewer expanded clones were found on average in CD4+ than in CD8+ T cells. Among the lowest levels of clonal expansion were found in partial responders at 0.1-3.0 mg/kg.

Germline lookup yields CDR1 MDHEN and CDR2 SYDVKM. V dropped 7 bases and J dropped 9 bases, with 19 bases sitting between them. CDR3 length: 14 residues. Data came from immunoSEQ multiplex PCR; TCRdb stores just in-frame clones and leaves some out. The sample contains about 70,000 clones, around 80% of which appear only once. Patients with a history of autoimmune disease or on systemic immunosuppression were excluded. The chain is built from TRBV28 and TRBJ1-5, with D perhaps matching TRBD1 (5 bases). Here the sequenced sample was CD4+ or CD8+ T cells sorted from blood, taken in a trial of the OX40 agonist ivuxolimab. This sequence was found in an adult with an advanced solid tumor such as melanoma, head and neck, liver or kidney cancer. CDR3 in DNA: TGTGCCAGCACCTTGACAGCCGCATTAGGGCCCCAGCATTTT. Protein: CASTLTAALGPQHF.